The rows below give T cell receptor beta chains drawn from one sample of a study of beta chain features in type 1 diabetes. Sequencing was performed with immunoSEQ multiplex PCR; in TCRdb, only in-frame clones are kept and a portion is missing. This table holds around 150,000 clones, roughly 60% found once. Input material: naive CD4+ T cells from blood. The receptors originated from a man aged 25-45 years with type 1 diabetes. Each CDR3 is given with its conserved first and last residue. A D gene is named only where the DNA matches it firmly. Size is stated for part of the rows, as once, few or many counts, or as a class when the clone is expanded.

CDR3aa: CASRVDGAGTYEQYF
CDR3nt: TGTGCCAGCAGGGTGGACGGGGCAGGAACCTACGAGCAGTACTTC
d_gene: -
v_gene: TRBV6-5
j_gene: TRBJ2-7
abundance: few

CDR3aa: CSVERGLWETQYF
CDR3nt: TGCAGCGTTGAAAGGGGGTTGTGGGAGACCCAGTACTTC
d_gene: -
v_gene: TRBV29-1
j_gene: TRBJ2-5
abundance: few

CDR3aa: CSVEDRGTLQYF
CDR3nt: TGCAGCGTTGAAGATAGAGGGACGTTACAGTACTTC
d_gene: -
v_gene: TRBV29-1
j_gene: TRBJ2-7
abundance: few

CDR3aa: CASSLSQTMYSYEQYF
CDR3nt: TGTGCCAGCAGCTTAAGCCAGACCATGTACTCCTACGAGCAGTACTTC
d_gene: -
v_gene: TRBV7-2
j_gene: TRBJ2-7
abundance: -

CDR3aa: CASLEGAGANVLTF
CDR3nt: TGTGCCAGCCTTGAGGGGGCTGGGGCCAACGTCCTGACTTTC
d_gene: -
v_gene: TRBV28
j_gene: TRBJ2-6
abundance: few

CDR3aa: CASSTGTANQPQHF
CDR3nt: TGTGCCAGCAGTACTGGGACAGCCAATCAGCCCCAGCATTTT
d_gene: TRBD1
v_gene: TRBV27
j_gene: TRBJ1-5
abundance: -

CDR3aa: CAWTFLDRGLSPLHF
CDR3nt: TGTGCCTGGACTTTCCTGGACAGGGGGCTTTCACCCCTCCACTTT
d_gene: TRBD1
v_gene: TRBV30
j_gene: TRBJ1-6
abundance: few

CDR3aa: CASSDGTGTHNEQFF
CDR3nt: TGTGCCAGCAGTGACGGGACAGGGACACACAATGAGCAGTTCTTC
d_gene: TRBD1
v_gene: TRBV6-4
j_gene: TRBJ2-1
abundance: -

CDR3aa: CSARKGNEQFF
CDR3nt: TGCAGTGCCCGAAAGGGGAATGAGCAGTTCTTC
d_gene: -
v_gene: TRBV20-1
j_gene: TRBJ2-1
abundance: few

CDR3aa: CASSVARDTEAFF
CDR3nt: TGTGCCAGCAGCGTAGCGCGGGATACTGAAGCTTTCTTT
d_gene: -
v_gene: TRBV9
j_gene: TRBJ1-1
abundance: -

CDR3aa: CASSLAVAPNNEQFF
CDR3nt: TGCGCCAGCAGCTTGGCAGTCGCGCCCAACAATGAGCAGTTCTTC
d_gene: -
v_gene: TRBV5-1
j_gene: TRBJ2-1
abundance: -

CDR3aa: CASSLEANIQYF
CDR3nt: TGTGCCAGCAGCTTGGAGGCAAACATTCAGTACTTC
d_gene: -
v_gene: TRBV5-6
j_gene: TRBJ2-4
abundance: few

CDR3aa: CASSRMDRGDRSYNEQFF
CDR3nt: TGTGCCAGCAGTCGCATGGACAGGGGAGACAGATCCTACAATGAGCAGTTCTTC
d_gene: TRBD1
v_gene: TRBV2
j_gene: TRBJ2-1
abundance: -

CDR3aa: CASRGQGVRDEQFF
CDR3nt: TGCGCCAGCAGAGGACAGGGAGTCCGGGATGAGCAGTTCTTC
d_gene: TRBD1
v_gene: TRBV10-1
j_gene: TRBJ2-1
abundance: -

CDR3aa: CACRGTGHTF
CDR3nt: TGTGCCTGTCGGGGGACAGGGCACACCTTC
d_gene: TRBD1
v_gene: TRBV30
j_gene: TRBJ1-2
abundance: -

CDR3aa: CSVVARGRIDTQYF
CDR3nt: TGCAGCGTTGTGGCCAGGGGGCGAATAGATACGCAGTATTTT
d_gene: TRBD1
v_gene: TRBV29-1
j_gene: TRBJ2-3
abundance: -

CDR3aa: CASSPGLAGETDTQYF
CDR3nt: TGTGCCAGCAGCCCGGGACTAGCGGGGGAGACAGATACGCAGTATTTT
d_gene: TRBD2
v_gene: TRBV9
j_gene: TRBJ2-3
abundance: few

CDR3aa: CASRDSPGQRSSYNEQFF
CDR3nt: TGTGCCAGCAGAGACAGCCCGGGACAAAGAAGCTCCTACAATGAGCAGTTCTTC
d_gene: -
v_gene: TRBV25-1
j_gene: TRBJ2-1
abundance: -

CDR3aa: CSVVQGVNTEAFF
CDR3nt: TGCAGCGTTGTCCAGGGAGTGAACACTGAAGCTTTCTTT
d_gene: -
v_gene: TRBV29-1
j_gene: TRBJ1-1
abundance: few

CDR3aa: CASSLEGRGETQYF
CDR3nt: TGCGCCAGCAGCTTGGAGGGCAGGGGAGAGACCCAGTACTTC
d_gene: -
v_gene: TRBV5-1
j_gene: TRBJ2-5
abundance: once

CDR3aa: CASSPGTGPQVGYTF
CDR3nt: TGTGCCAGCAGTCCGGGGACAGGCCCTCAGGTTGGCTACACCTTC
d_gene: TRBD1
v_gene: TRBV6-5
j_gene: TRBJ1-2
abundance: -

CDR3aa: CASSHNLRGGTDTQYF
CDR3nt: TGTGCCAGCAGCCACAACTTGCGGGGGGGCACAGATACGCAGTATTTT
d_gene: TRBD2
v_gene: TRBV14
j_gene: TRBJ2-3
abundance: -

CDR3aa: CASSQGFSGASYEQYF
CDR3nt: TGCGCCAGCAGCCAAGGGTTCAGCGGGGCTTCCTACGAGCAGTACTTC
d_gene: TRBD2
v_gene: TRBV4-1
j_gene: TRBJ2-7
abundance: few

CDR3aa: CASSYSLDYNEQFF
CDR3nt: TGTGCCAGCAGTTACTCCTTGGATTACAATGAGCAGTTCTTC
d_gene: -
v_gene: TRBV6-6
j_gene: TRBJ2-1
abundance: -